The present T cell receptor (beta chain) was sequenced within a study of identical twins. Germline assignment: CDR1 SGDLS and CDR2 YYNGEE. The V end lost 0 bases, the J end lost 1 base, and 11 bases lay between the germline ends. The length of the CDR3 is 17 residues. One entry per CDR3 protein, called by TCRdb with MiXCR from the 5' RACE reads. The sample comprises about 790,000 distinct CDR3 sequences, 15% to 20% of which are singletons, and less than 15% rests with the top ten. The same specimen was also included in a second study, on T cells expressing NK-cell markers.

The sample taken for sequencing was PBMCs. V gene TRBV9 combines with J gene TRBJ2-6; D is possibly TRBD2 (6 bases). The receptor was isolated from a woman between 18 and 29 years old in good health. DNA for the CDR3: TGTGCCAGCAGCGTAGTGGCAGGGAGGTCTGGGGCCAACGTCCTGACTTTC. Translating gives CASSVVAGRSGANVLTF.